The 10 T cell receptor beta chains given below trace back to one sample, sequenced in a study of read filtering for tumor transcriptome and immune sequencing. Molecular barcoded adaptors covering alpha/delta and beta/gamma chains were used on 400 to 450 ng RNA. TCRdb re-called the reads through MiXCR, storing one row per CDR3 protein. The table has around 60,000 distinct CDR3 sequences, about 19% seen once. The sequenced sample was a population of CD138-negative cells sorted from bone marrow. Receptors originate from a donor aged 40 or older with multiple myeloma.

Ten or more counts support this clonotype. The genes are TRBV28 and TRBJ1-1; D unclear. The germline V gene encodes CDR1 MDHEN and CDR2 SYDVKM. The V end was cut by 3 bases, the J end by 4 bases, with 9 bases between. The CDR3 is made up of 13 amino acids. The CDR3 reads CASSFRGSTEAFF. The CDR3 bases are TGTGCCAGCAGTTTCCGTGGGTCCACTGAAGCTTTCTTT. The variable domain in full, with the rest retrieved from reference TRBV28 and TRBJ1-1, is DVKVTQSSRYLVKRTGEKVFLECVQDMDHENMFWYRQDPGLGLRLIYFSYDVKMKEKGDIPEGYSVSREKKERFSLILESASTNQTSMYLCASSFRGSTEAFFGQGTRLTVV.

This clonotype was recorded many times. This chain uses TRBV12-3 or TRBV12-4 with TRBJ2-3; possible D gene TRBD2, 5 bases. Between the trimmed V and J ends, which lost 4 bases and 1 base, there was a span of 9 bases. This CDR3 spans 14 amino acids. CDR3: CASSYSGGTDTQYF. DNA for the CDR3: TGTGCCAGCAGTTATTCCGGGGGCACAGATACGCAGTATTTT.

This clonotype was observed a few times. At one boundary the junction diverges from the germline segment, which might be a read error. The CDR3 is CVSSLRASGTTDTQYF. The DNA of the CDR3 is TGTGTCAGCAGCTTAAGGGCTAGCGGGACCACAGATACGCAGTATTTT. The chain employs TRBV7-3 and TRBJ2-3; TRBD2 aligns across 9 bases. The CDR3 runs to 16 residues. Per the germline V gene, CDR1 is SGHTA and CDR2 is FQGTGA. The full variable domain, in which reference TRBV7-3 and TRBJ2-3 provide the parts outside the CDR3, is GAGVSQTPSNKVTEKGKYVELRCDPISGHTALYWYRQSLGQGPEFLIYFQGTGAADDSGLPNDRFFAVRPEGSVSTLKIQRTERGDSAVYLCVSSLRASGTTDTQYFGPGTRLTVL.

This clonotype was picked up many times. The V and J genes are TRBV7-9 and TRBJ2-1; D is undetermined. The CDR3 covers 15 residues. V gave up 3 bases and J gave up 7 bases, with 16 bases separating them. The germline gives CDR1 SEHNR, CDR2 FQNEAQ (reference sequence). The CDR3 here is CASSFRAAIINEQFF. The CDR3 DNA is TGTGCCAGCAGCTTTAGAGCCGCGATCATAAATGAGCAGTTCTTC. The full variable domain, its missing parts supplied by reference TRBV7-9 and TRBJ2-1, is DTGVSQNPRHKITKRGQNVTFRCDPISEHNRLYWYRQTLGQGPEFLTYFQNEAQLEKSRLLSDRFSAERPKGSFSTLEIQRTEQGDSAMYLCASSFRAAIINEQFFGPGTRLTVL.

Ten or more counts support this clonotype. DNA of the CDR3: TGTGCCAGCATTGATACTCCGGGGCAAGAGACCCAGTACTTC. Its translation: CASIDTPGQETQYF. The V and J genes are TRBV12-3 or TRBV12-4 and TRBJ2-5, with D perhaps matching TRBD2 (5 bases). V lost 7 bases, J lost 2 bases, and 14 bases lay in between. The CDR3 is made up of 14 amino acids.

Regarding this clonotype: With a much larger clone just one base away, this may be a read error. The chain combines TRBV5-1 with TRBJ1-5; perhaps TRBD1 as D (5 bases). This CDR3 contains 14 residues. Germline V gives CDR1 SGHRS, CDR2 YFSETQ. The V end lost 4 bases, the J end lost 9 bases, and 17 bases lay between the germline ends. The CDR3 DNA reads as TGCGCCAGCAGCCCTGACGGGGCCCAGGGGCCCCAGCATTTT. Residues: CASSPDGAQGPQHF.

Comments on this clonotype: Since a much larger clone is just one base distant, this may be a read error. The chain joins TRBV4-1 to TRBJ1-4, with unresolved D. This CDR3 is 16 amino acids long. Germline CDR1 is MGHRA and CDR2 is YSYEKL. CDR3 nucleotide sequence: TGCACCAGCAGCCAAGATCGAGTAGTAACTAATGAAAAACTGTTTTTT. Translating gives CTSSQDRVVTNEKLFF.

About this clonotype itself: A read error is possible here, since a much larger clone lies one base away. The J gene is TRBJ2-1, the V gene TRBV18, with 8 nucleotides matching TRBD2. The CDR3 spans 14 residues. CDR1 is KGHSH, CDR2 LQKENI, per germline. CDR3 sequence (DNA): TGTACCAGCTCACCACCGGGGGGGACCCGGGAGCAGTTCTTC. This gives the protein CTSSPPGGTREQFF. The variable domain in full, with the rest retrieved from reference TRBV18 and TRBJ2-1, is NAGVMQNPRHLVRRRGQEARLRCSPMKGHSHVYWYRQLPEEGLKFMVYLQKENIIDESGMPKERFSAEFPKEGPSILRIQQVVRGDSAAYFCTSSPPGGTREQFFGPGTRLTVL.

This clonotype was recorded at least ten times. The CDR3 DNA reads TGCAGCGCCTCCAAAGACACCGGGGAGCTGTTTTTT. It encodes CSASKDTGELFF. This chain joins TRBV29-1 and TRBJ2-2; no definite D call. From germline, CDR1 is SQVTM and CDR2 ANQGSEA. The germline V and J ends were trimmed by 7 bases and 3 bases, with 9 bases remaining between them. The CDR3 runs 12 residues.

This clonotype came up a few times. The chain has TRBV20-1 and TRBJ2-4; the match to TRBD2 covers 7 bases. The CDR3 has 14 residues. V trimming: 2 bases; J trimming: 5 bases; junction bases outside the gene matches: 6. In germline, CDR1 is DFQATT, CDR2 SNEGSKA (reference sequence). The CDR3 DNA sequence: TGCAGTGCTAGAACTCCTAGCGGACAAAACATTCAGTACTTC. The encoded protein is CSARTPSGQNIQYF.